Below are 7 T cell receptor beta chains sequenced from a single sample in a study of regulatory T cells in long-lasting Graves disease. To make TCR beta libraries, researchers used iRepertoire HTBI primers and Arm-PCR of CDR3 regions. TCRdb reprocessed the multiplex PCR reads via MiXCR and lists one record per CDR3 protein. Counted here are fewer than 450,000 distinct CDR3 sequences, 15% occurring once; the ten biggest clones make up roughly 7.7%. Time point noted: newly diagnosed GD, antithyroid drugs for less than 3 months. PBMCs were the source of the RNA used for TCR sequencing. This sample also appeared in a second study, on T cells in Graves' hyperthyroidism and ophthalmopathy.

The sequences come from peripheral blood mononuclear cells (PBMCs), collected at new diagnosis, from a patient treated with antithyroid drugs. These receptor sequences come from a woman in her forties with Graves disease.

This clonotype occurred many times. The V call is TRBV18, the J call TRBJ1-2; no reliable D call. The CDR3 totals 15 residues. V shed 2 bases and J shed 4 bases, with 14 bases lying between them. Germline loops: CDR1 KGHSH, CDR2 LQKENI. The CDR3 DNA reads TGTGCCAGCTCACCATCCCGCGACGGAGTCTATGGCTACACCTTC. Translated: CASSPSRDGVYGYTF.

Regarding this clonotype: A single base separates this from a much larger clone, so it may be a read error. The V call is TRBV30, the J call TRBJ1-1, with TRBD1 matching over 8 bases. This CDR3 is 14 amino acids long. Germline V CDR1 and CDR2: GTSNPN, SVGIG (reference sequence). Written as DNA, the CDR3 is TGTGGCTGGAGTATCGGAACAGGGGGTACTGAAGCTTTCTTT. This gives the protein CGWSIGTGGTEAFF.

This clonotype was recorded many times. CDR3 protein: CASSFSTVRAFF. The CDR3 DNA sequence: TGTGCCAGCAGTTTCTCTACGGTGCGGGCTTTCTTT. The chain uses TRBV28 and TRBJ1-1, with unresolved D. The CDR3 contains 12 residues. Between the trimmed V and J ends, which lost 3 bases and 11 bases, there was a span of 13 bases. The germline gives CDR1 MDHEN, CDR2 SYDVKM.

This clonotype was picked up many times. The chain couples TRBV19 to TRBJ1-2; the D gene is possibly TRBD1 (6 bases). V lost 1 base and J 0 bases, leaving 9 bases between the germline ends. Germline CDR1 LNHDA, CDR2 SQIVND (reference sequence). The CDR3 consists of 15 residues. The CDR3 sequence is CASSIGTAANYGYTF. CDR3 sequence (DNA): TGTGCCAGTAGTATAGGGACAGCCGCTAACTATGGCTACACCTTC.

This clonotype showed up just a few times. The chain's CDR3 is CASSPRWRGTSVSYEQYF. Written as DNA, the CDR3 is TGTGCCAGCAGCCCTCGGTGGAGGGGGACTAGCGTCTCCTACGAGCAGTACTTC. V and J are TRBV13 and TRBJ2-7, with 10 positions matching TRBD2. From germline, CDR1 is PRHDT and CDR2 FYEKMQ (reference sequence). CDR3 length: 18 amino acids. V shed 5 bases and J 0 bases; nucleotides not matched to a gene: 13.

The chain links TRBV7-9 to TRBJ2-7; D is unresolved. The CDR3 contains 15 residues. Germline V gene data show CDR1 as SEHNR and CDR2 as FQNEAQ (reference sequence). Trimming removed 5 bases at V and 5 bases at J, with 19 bases between. The CDR3 spells CASSPDGFRVNEQYF. In DNA, the CDR3 is TGTGCCAGCAGCCCAGACGGGTTTCGGGTCAACGAGCAGTACTTC.

This clonotype was counted between two and nine times. This sequence may be a read error, since a much larger clone differs from it by one base. The chain links TRBV7-2 to TRBJ2-7, with no clear D. This CDR3 contains 13 residues. V lost 4 bases and J 3 bases, leaving 10 bases between the germline ends. Germline assignment: CDR1 SGHTA and CDR2 FQGNSA. The CDR3 loop reads CASSYGGNYEQYF. CDR3 nucleotides: TGTGCCAGCAGCTACGGTGGGAACTACGAGCAGTACTTC.